This T cell receptor (beta chain) is from a study of blood T cells in healthy people across ages. Study-wide results and caveats: Higher naive T cell percentage went strongly together with higher TCR beta diversity.

Next came a second PCR, run for about 7 to 12 cycles, which used a sample-barcoded 5' primer along with a J-beta primer mix. TCRdb itself ran the 5' RACE reads through MiXCR, one entry per CDR3 protein. The table has around 1.5 million distinct CDR3 sequences, approximately 59% seen once; the top ten hold roughly 6.3%. This clonotype showed up just a few times. Its matching antigen is unknown. The receptor's source is a man between 18 and 29 years old in good health. Sequenced sample: blood.

CDR3 bases: TGCAGTGCCATTGCGGGGGAGAGCGCCTACAATGAGCAGTTCTTC. This encodes CSAIAGESAYNEQFF. The chain links TRBV20-1 to TRBJ2-1; 7 bases are shared with TRBD2. The CDR3 covers 15 residues. Germline assignment: CDR1 DFQATT and CDR2 SNEGSKA (reference sequence). V dropped 6 bases and J dropped 2; count of bases not matched to a gene: 10.